These T cell receptor beta chains were read from a single sample in a study of blood T cells in healthy people across ages. One entry per CDR3 protein, called by TCRdb with MiXCR from the 5' RACE reads. The sample records about 1,500,000 distinct CDR3 sequences, about 40% being singletons. Sample: blood. Every receptor here comes from a woman aged 18-35 years in good health. Both conserved end residues are part of each CDR3. Fields, in order: V gene, J gene, D gene, CDR3 protein. D genes are given only for firm matches.

TRBV5-1	TRBJ2-1	TRBD2	CASSLSSSGTGDEQFF
TRBV20-1	TRBJ2-3	NA	CSASMGGTFKDTQYF
TRBV27	TRBJ2-3	NA	CASSLVGGRPYTDTQYF
TRBV7-7	TRBJ2-1	NA	CASSSQDSYNEQFF
TRBV29-1	TRBJ2-4	NA	CSVGRTADSLAKNIQYF
TRBV29-1	TRBJ1-1	NA	CSESGAVNTEAFF
TRBV29-1	TRBJ2-1	NA	CSVQDPTYNEQFF
TRBV5-1	NA	TRBD1	CASSLGGGQSYEQYF
TRBV9	TRBJ2-5	TRBD2	CASSVAGGRANEQYF
TRBV6-1	TRBJ2-3	NA	CASTEGEIGTQYF
TRBV27	TRBJ1-5	NA	CASSPGGRQPQHF
TRBV7-2	TRBJ2-2	NA	CASSPWGANTGELFF
TRBV6-5	TRBJ2-4	NA	CASSYGGNGWYF
TRBV6-5	TRBJ1-5	NA	CASMRTENQPQHF
TRBV20-1	TRBJ2-2	NA	CSARAPAGGALFF
TRBV10-3	TRBJ2-3	TRBD2	CAISESYTSGGPSTDTQYF
TRBV19	TRBJ2-7	TRBD2	CASSTKAGGSYEQYF
TRBV29-1	TRBJ1-1	NA	CSAGDTMNTEAFF
TRBV20-1	TRBJ2-7	NA	CSARDKGPRATNYEQYF
TRBV2	TRBJ2-1	TRBD2	CASRGTSGPNEQFF
TRBV2	TRBJ2-5	NA	CAGSGGRQYQETQYF
TRBV6-5	TRBJ1-4	NA	CASSPYREYEKLFF
TRBV3-1	TRBJ2-1	TRBD2	CASSQDFGSGRGLRDEQFF
TRBV18	TRBJ2-4	NA	CATTGAAKNIQYF
TRBV7-9	TRBJ1-6	NA	CASRLGTANSPLHF
TRBV4-1	TRBJ2-7	TRBD1	CASSQDIGTGNYEQYF
TRBV28	TRBJ1-2	NA	CATQGLDYGYTF
TRBV4-1	TRBJ2-7	NA	CASSQQQGYEQYF
TRBV7-9	TRBJ2-7	TRBD2	CASSFEPSGILYEQYF
TRBV10-3	TRBJ2-5	NA	CASRSSYNEQYF
TRBV6-1	TRBJ2-3	NA	CASSEGETGAVPDTQYF
TRBV4-1	TRBJ1-6	TRBD1	CASSYVGGSNSPLHF
TRBV6-1	TRBJ2-5	NA	CASSSVGMETQYF
TRBV7-9	TRBJ1-2	NA	CASSVAGGSGYTF
TRBV30	TRBJ1-2	TRBD1	CAWSDGDRDNRGQKGYTF
TRBV5-5	TRBJ2-7	TRBD1	CVSLLTGTGHFYEQYF
TRBV7-2	TRBJ2-3	TRBD2	CASSLRVVVASGDTDTQYF
TRBV6-5	TRBJ2-2	TRBD1	CASSYDRQGGVTGELFF
TRBV2	TRBJ1-2	NA	CATTTGKGSNYGYTF
TRBV28	TRBJ2-3	NA	CASSSPTSTSTDTQYF
TRBV15	TRBJ1-5	TRBD1	CATSRGTGGRNQPQHF
TRBV4-1	TRBJ2-7	TRBD2	CASSQLTSGSSYEQYF
TRBV12-3/TRBV12-4	TRBJ2-1	NA	CASSLKAVGEQFF
TRBV3-1	TRBJ1-5	TRBD1	CASSQMTGSRNQPQNF
TRBV2	TRBJ2-1	TRBD2	CASKVAGDNEQFF